This T cell receptor (beta chain) derives from a study of cytomegalovirus exposure and HLA in healthy donors. Turning to this clone: Other DNA sequences within the sample encode an identical CDR3.

With 6 bases removed from V and 2 bases from J, the gap between germline ends came to 5 bases. The CDR3 covers 11 residues. Germline V CDR1 and CDR2: SNHLY, FYNNEI. Produced via immunoSEQ multiplex PCR; TCRdb's table is partial and in-frame only. There are a few hundred thousand clones in the sample; around 86% occur only once, and 0.83% lies in the top ten. The sample was PBMCs. The rearrangement joins TRBV2 to TRBJ2-7, with D possibly TRBD2 on 5 matching bases. The source of this sequence is a woman younger than 30 in good health and CMV-seronegative. The CDR3 coding sequence is TGTGCCAGCAGCGGGGCCTACGAGCAGTACTTC. Amino acid sequence: CASSGAYEQYF.